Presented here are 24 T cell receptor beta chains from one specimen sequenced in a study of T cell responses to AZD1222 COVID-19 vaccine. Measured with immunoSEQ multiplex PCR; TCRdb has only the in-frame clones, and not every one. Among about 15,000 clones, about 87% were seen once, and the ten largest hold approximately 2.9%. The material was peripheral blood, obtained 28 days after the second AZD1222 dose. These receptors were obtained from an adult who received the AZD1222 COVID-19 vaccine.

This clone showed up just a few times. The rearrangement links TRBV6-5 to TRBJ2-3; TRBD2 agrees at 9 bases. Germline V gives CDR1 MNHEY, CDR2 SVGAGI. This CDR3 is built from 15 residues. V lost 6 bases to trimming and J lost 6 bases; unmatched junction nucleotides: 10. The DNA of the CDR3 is TGTGCCAGCAGGAGGTTAGCGGGAGAATTTGATACGCAGTATTTT. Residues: CASRRLAGEFDTQYF.

This CDR3 reads CASSRHGRSGTEAFF. CDR3 DNA sequence: TGTGCCAGCAGCCGACACGGGAGGTCGGGCACTGAAGCTTTCTTT. The gene calls are TRBV25-1 and TRBJ1-1; D not certain. V shed 6 bases and J shed 4 bases, with 18 bases lying between them. Germline V gene data show CDR1 as MGHDK and CDR2 as SYGVNS. The CDR3 spans 15 residues.

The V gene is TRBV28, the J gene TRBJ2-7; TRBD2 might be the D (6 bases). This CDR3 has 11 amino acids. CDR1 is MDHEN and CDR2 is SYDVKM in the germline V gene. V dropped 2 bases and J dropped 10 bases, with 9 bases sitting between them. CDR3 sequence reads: CASSLGLNQYF. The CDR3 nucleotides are TGTGCCAGCAGTTTAGGACTAAACCAGTACTTC.

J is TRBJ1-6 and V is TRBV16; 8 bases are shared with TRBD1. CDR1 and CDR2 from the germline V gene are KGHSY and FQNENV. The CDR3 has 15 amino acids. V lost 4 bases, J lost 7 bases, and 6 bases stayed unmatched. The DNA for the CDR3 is TGTGCCAGCAGCCTTTTACAGGGGGACAATTCACCCCTCCACTTT. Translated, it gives CASSLLQGDNSPLHF.

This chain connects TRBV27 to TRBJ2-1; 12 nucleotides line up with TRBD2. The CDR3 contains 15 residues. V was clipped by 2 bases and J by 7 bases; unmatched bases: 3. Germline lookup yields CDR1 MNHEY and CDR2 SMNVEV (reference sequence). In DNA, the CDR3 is TGTGCCAGCAGTTTAAGGACTAGCGGGAAGAATGAGCAGTTCTTC. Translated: CASSLRTSGKNEQFF.

The CDR3 nucleotides read TGTGCCAGCAGCCAAGATGGCTTACAGGGCGATCAGCCCCAGCATTTT. This translates into CASSQDGLQGDQPQHF. The genes are TRBV4-2 and TRBJ1-5; TRBD1 might be the D (6 bases). There are 16 residues in the CDR3. The germline CDR1 and CDR2 sequences are LGHNA and YNFKEQ. Trimming shortened V by 0 bases and J by 5 bases, and 14 bases separated the two germline ends.

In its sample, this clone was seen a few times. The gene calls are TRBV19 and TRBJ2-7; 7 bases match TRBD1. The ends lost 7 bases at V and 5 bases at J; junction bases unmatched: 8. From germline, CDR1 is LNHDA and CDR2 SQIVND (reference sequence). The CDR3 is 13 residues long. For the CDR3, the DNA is TGTGCCAGTACCGAGACAGGGTCCCACGAGCAGTACTTC. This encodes CASTETGSHEQYF.

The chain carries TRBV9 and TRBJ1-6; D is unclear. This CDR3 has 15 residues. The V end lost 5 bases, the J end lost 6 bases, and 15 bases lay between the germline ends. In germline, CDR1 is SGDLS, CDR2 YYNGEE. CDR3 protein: CASSQEAIPNSPLHF. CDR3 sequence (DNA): TGTGCCAGCAGTCAGGAGGCCATACCTAATTCACCCCTCCACTTT.

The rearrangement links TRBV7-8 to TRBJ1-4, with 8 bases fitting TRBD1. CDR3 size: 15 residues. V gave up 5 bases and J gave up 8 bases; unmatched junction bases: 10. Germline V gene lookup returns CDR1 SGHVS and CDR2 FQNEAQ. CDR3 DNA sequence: TGTGCCAGCAGCCCCAACAGGGGGAGACAAGAAAAACTGTTTTTT. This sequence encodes CASSPNRGRQEKLFF. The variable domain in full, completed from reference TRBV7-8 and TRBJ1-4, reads GAGVSQSPRYKVAKRGQDVALRCDPISGHVSLFWYQQALGQGPEFLTYFQNEAQLDKSGLPSDRFFAERPEGSVSTLKIQRTQQEDSAVYLCASSPNRGRQEKLFFGSGTQLSVL.

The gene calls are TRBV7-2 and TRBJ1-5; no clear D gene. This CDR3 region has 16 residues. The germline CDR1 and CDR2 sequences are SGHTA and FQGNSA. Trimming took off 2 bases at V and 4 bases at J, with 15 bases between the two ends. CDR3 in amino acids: CASSLRTGIGNQPQHF. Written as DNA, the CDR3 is TGTGCCAGCAGCTTAAGGACCGGGATTGGTAATCAGCCCCAGCATTTT.

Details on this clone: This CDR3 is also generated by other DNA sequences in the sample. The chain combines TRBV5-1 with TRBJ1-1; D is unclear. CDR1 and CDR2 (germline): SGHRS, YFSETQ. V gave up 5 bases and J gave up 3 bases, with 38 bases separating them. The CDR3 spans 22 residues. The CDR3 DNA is TGCGCCAGCAGTTTACTCCCGCGACTAAGAACACTGAAGCTTTCTTCGGACACTGAAGCTTTCTTT. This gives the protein CASSLLPRLRTLKLSSDTEAFF.

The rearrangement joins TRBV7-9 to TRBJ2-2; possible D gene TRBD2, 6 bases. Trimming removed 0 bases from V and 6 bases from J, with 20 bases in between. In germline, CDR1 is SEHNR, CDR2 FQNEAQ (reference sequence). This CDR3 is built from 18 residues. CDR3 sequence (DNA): TGTGCCAGCAGCTTAGCACGTTCCGGGACTCTACTGTCCGGGGAGCTGTTTTTT. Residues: CASSLARSGTLLSGELFF.

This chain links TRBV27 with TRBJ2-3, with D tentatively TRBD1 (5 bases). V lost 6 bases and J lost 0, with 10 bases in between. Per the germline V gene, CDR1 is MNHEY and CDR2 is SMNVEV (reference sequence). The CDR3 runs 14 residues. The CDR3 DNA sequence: TGTGCCAGCAGAAGGGGTGCCAGCACAGATACGCAGTATTTT. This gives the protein CASRRGASTDTQYF.

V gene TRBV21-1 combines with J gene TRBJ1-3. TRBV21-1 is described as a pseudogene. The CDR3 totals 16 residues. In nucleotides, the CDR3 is TGTGCCAGCAGCAAAGGCAGGGAGGGCCCAGGAAACACCATATATTTT. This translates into CASSKGREGPGNTIYF.

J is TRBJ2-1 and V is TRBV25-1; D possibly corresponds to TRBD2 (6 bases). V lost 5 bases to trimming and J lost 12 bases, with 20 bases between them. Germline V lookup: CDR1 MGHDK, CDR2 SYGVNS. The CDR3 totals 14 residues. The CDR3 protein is CASSSAGGHDGQFF. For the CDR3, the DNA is TGTGCCAGCAGTTCCGCCGGGGGTCACGACGGGCAGTTCTTC. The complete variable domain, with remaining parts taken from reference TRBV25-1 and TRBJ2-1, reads EADIYQTPRYLVIGTGKKITLECSQTMGHDKMYWYQQDPGMELHLIHYSYGVNSTEKGDLSSESTVSRIRTEHFPLTLESARPSHTSQYLCASSSAGGHDGQFFGPGTRLTVL.

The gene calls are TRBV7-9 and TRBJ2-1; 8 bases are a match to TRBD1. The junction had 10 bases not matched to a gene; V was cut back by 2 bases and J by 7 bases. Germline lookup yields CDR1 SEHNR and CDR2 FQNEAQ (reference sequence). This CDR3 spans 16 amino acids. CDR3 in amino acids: CASSLRGTGEQNEQFF. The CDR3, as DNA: TGTGCCAGCAGCTTACGCGGGACAGGCGAACAAAATGAGCAGTTCTTC.

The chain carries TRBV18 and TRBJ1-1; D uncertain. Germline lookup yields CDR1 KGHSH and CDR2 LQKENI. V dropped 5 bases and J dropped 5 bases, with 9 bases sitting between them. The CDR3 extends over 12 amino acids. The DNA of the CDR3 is TGTGCCAGCTCATCGACAAGAACTGAAGCTTTCTTT. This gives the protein CASSSTRTEAFF. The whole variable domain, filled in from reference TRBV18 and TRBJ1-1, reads NAGVMQNPRHLVRRRGQEARLRCSPMKGHSHVYWYRQLPEEGLKFMVYLQKENIIDESGMPKERFSAEFPKEGPSILRIQQVVRGDSAAYFCASSSTRTEAFFGQGTRLTVV.

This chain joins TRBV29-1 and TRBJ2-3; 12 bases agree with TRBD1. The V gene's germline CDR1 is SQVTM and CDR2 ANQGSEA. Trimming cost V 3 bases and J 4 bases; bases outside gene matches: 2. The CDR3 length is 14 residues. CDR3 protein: CSVEGQGAPDTQYF. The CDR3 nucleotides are TGCAGCGTTGAGGGACAGGGGGCACCAGATACGCAGTATTTT.

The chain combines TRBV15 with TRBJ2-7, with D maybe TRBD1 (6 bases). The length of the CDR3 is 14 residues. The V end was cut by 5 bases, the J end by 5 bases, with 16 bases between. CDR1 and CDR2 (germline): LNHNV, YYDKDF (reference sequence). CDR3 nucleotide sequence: TGTGCCACCAGCGTGCAGGGGTCGGGCCACGAGCAGTACTTC. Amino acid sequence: CATSVQGSGHEQYF.

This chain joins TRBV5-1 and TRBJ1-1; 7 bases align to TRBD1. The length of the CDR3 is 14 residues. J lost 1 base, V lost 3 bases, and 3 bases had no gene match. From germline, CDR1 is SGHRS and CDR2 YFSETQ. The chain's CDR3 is CASSSQGGNTEAFF. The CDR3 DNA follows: TGCGCCAGCAGCTCGCAGGGGGGGAACACTGAAGCTTTCTTT. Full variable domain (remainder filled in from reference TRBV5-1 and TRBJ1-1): KAGVTQTPRYLIKTRGQQVTLSCSPISGHRSVSWYQQTPGQGLQFLFEYFSETQRNKGNFPGRFSGRQFSNSRSEMNVSTLELGDSALYLCASSSQGGNTEAFFGQGTRLTVV.

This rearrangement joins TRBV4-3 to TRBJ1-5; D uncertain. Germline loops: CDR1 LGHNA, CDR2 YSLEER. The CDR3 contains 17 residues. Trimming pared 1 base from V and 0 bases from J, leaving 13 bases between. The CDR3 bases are TGCGCCAGCAGCCAAGGGGATAGGGAGTATAGCAATCAGCCCCAGCATTTT. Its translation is CASSQGDREYSNQPQHF.

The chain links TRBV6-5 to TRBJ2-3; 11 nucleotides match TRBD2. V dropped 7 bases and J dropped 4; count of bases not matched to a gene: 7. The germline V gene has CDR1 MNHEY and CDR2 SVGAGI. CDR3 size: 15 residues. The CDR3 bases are TGTGCCAGCATCTTGACTAGCGGGGTTGCAGATACGCAGTATTTT. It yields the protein CASILTSGVADTQYF.

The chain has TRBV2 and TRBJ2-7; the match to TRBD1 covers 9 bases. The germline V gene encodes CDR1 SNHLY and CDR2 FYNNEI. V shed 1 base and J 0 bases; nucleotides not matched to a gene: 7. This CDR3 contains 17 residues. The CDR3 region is CASSEGTGASFSYEQYF. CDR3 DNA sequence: TGTGCCAGCAGTGAAGGGACAGGGGCCTCCTTCTCCTACGAGCAGTACTTC.

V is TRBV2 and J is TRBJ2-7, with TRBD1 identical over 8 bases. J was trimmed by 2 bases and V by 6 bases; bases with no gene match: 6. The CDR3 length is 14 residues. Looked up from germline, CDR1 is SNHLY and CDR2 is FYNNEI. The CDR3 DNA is TGTGCCAGCAGCTCCGGGACAGGAACCTACGAGCAGTACTTC. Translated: CASSSGTGTYEQYF. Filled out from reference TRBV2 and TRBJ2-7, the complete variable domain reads EPEVTQTPSHQVTQMGQEVILRCVPISNHLYFYWYRQILGQKVEFLVSFYNNEISEKSEIFDDQFSVERPDGSNFTLKIRSTKLEDSAMYFCASSSGTGTYEQYFGPGTRLTVT.